This TCR beta chain is drawn from a study of molecular identifiers for immune sequencing clone quantification (dated by TCRdb to 2017 to 2018). Regarding the research as a whole: For a replicate experiment, the RNA from either around 20,000 or 100,000 naive CD8 T cells was divided into five aliquots, and four of those aliquots went on to sequencing. This methods study used CD8 T cells to benchmark TCR RNA copy counting and molecular-identifier clustering-based TCR repertoire sequencing (MIDCIRS).

Taken from the germline V gene (reference sequence), the CDR1 and CDR2 loops are SEHNR and FQNEAQ. Relative to germline, V is 4 bases shorter and J is 6 bases shorter, with 12 bases between their ends. The CDR3 holds 13 amino acids from the cysteine to the phenylalanine. The kept DNA is CDR3 alone, 39 bases in frame from the first base. The library was prepared using PCR. The data were produced on an Illumina MiSeq. Purification of total RNA was performed with the Qiagen AllPrep DNA/RNA kit. Reads from multiple sequencing runs of the same library were pooled before analysis. Regarding the original processing steps: Only reads with exact TCR constant sequence were kept, trimmed to 150 nt, and grouped by their 12-nt molecular barcodes. Reads in each barcode group were sub-clustered using a 15% Levenshtein threshold, and a quality-weighted consensus sequence was built for each RNA molecule. Non-functional sequences were filtered out, along with any lower-count sequence sitting one edit away from another sequence. Barcode sub-clusters with fewer than 20% of the maximum read count were removed, based on fitting two negative binomial distributions. TCRdb passed the public sequencing reads through fastp at Q25 and MiXCR, retaining productive beta sequences. Rows matching on CDR3 protein sequence are summarized as one entry with the most common DNA and genes. These V and J calls are TCRdb output, not the study's own analysis. This sample lists some 40,000 distinct CDR3 sequences; roughly 18% were detected once. 6.7% of the sample is held by the ten biggest clonotypes.

On a BD FACSAria II, naive CD8 T cells were FACS-sorted as CD8+CD4-CCR7+CD45RA+ and collected into RLT Plus buffer. To compare sensitivity, a portion of naive CD8 T cell RNA was divided equally between MIDCIRS and a Smart-seq2-style 5'RACE protocol. Enrichment of CD8 T cells was performed with RosetteSep CD8+ T Cell Enrichment Cocktail and Ficoll-Paque, after which ACK red cell lysis was carried out. Overall study results and their limits: When barcode sub-clustering was omitted, TCR diversity was inflated by chimeric consensus sequences, with chimeras reaching as high as 47%. In CMV-specific effector cells, clones with more than 20 RNA copies contained over 99% of molecules, whereas in naive cells such clones contained under 1% of molecules. A single cell's worth of spiked-in Jurkat TCR RNA was reported detectable even among 750,000 to 1,000,000 naive CD8 T cells. Modeling gave around 3 recovered TCR RNA copies per cell versus 8 to 10 by digital PCR, implying around 31% capture efficiency. The sizes of highly expanded clones could end up underestimated when identical TCR molecules share a barcode.

This clonotype occurred many times. Its antigen specificity is not known. Base qualities are not at hand, and no much larger clone is one base apart. Material for sequencing was naive CD8+ T cells from blood, with Jurkat cell RNA spiked in. This specimen's cell subset or site label, per the study, means: FACS-sorted CD8+CD4-CCR7+CD45RA+ naive T cells. This clonotype was sampled from a human donor in good health. Some libraries in this study had Jurkat cell RNA spiked in. The V and J genes are TRBV7-9 and TRBJ1-1; the D gene is possibly TRBD1, with 6 bases matching. The CDR3 has the sequence CASSSGQTPEAFF. Here is the DNA: TGTGCCAGCAGCTCCGGACAGACCCCTGAAGCTTTCTTT.